The clone carrying this TCR beta chain was counted a few times. Its antigen remains unidentified. The data were obtained in a study of T cells after yellow fever vaccination. The authors made TCR cDNA by 5'RACE template switching, adding a universal primer site and UMIs. Via MiXCR, TCRdb re-called the 5' RACE reads, giving one row per CDR3 protein. Altogether about 550,000 distinct CDR3 sequences are present, under 25% being singletons, with the ten largest covering roughly an eighth. Regarding the study as a whole: Clonotype sharing between CD4 and CD8 compartments was small. Booster samples showed a return of most primary-vaccination clones (around 96% CD4, around 88% CD8). Repertoires obtained by FACS sorting could include abundant clonotypes that entered as contaminants from the bulk population.

V gave up 5 bases and J gave up 4 bases; unmatched junction bases: 8. The CDR3 length is 18 residues. V usage is TRBV12-3 or TRBV12-4 and J usage is TRBJ2-6; 13 bases agree with TRBD2. Here the sequenced sample was PBMCs, taken 15 days after the yellow fever booster vaccination. The sequence derives from a man aged 30 to 39 who received the YFV17D yellow fever vaccine. CDR3 coding DNA: TGTGCCAGCAGTAAGGGGACTAGCGGGATTTCGGGGGCCAACGTCCTGACTTTC. It codes for CASSKGTSGISGANVLTF.